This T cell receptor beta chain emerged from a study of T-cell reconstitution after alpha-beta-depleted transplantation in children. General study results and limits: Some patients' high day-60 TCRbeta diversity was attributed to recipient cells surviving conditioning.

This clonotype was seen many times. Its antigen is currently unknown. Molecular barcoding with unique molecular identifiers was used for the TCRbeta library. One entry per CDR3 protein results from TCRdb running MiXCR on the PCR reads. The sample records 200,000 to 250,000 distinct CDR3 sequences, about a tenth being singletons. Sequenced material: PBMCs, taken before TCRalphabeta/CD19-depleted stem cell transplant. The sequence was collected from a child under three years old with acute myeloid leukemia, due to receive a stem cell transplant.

In nucleotides, the CDR3 is TGTGCCTGGCAGGCAGCAACTAATGAAAAACTGTTTTTT. It yields the protein CAWQAATNEKLFF. V is TRBV30 and J is TRBJ1-4; no clear D. The V gene's germline CDR1 is GTSNPN and CDR2 SVGIG (reference sequence). The CDR3 length is 13 residues. V lost 5 bases and J lost 0, with 7 bases in between.